A selection of T cell receptor beta chains follows, all from one sample in a study of blood T cell repertoires in COVID-19. Using immunoSEQ multiplex PCR, the repertoire was profiled, and TCRdb retains in-frame clones only, with some absent. The data contain about 300,000 clones, more than 70% of them singletons. The source material was peripheral blood. The receptors shown here come from a woman in her forties or fifties with acute or convalescent COVID-19. Each CDR3 is given with its conserved first and last residue. D genes are given only for firm matches. Rows give clone size only sometimes, using once, few, many, or a class for an expanded clone.

>TRBJ2-1|NA|NA|TRBV18
TGTGCCAGCTCACCACCAGGGAGGAATGAGCAGTTCTTC
CASSPPGRNEQFF
>TRBJ1-2|TRBD1|NA|TRBV7-2
TGTGCCAGCAGCTTACGACGTCCTGGACAGGGGAGGGGGAATGGCTACACCTTC
CASSLRRPGQGRGNGYTF
>TRBJ1-1|NA|NA|TRBV2
TGTGCCAGCAGTCCACAGATTAACACTGAAGCTTTCTTT
CASSPQINTEAFF
>TRBJ2-1|NA|NA|TRBV14
TGTGCCAGCAGCCCTTACCGGTCCGCCATGAACCTTGAGCAGTTCTTC
CASSPYRSAMNLEQFF
>TRBJ1-5|TRBD1|few|TRBV19
TGTGCCAGTAGTATCGGGACAGGGGACAATCAGCCCCAGCATTTT
CASSIGTGDNQPQHF
>TRBJ2-4|TRBD1|NA|TRBV4-1
TGCGCCAGCAGCCAAGCCGGGACAGCAAACATTCAGTACTTC
CASSQAGTANIQYF
>TRBJ2-5|TRBD2|NA|TRBV12-5
TGTGCTAGTGGTTTGGGTTCTAGCGGGGGGCAAGAGACCCAGTACTTC
CASGLGSSGGQETQYF
>TRBJ2-3|NA|few|TRBV5-1
TGCGCCAGCAGCTTGGAGGAGGGCCGGAATACGCAGTATTTT
CASSLEEGRNTQYF
>TRBJ2-7|NA|NA|TRBV30
TGTGCCTGGAGTGAGAGGGTGAGGTACGAGCAGCAGTACTTC
CAWSERVRYEQQYF
>TRBJ1-3|NA|NA|TRBV3-1/TRBV3-2
TGTGCCAGCAGCCAAGCACAGGGCTCTGGAAACACCATATATTTT
CASSQAQGSGNTIYF
>TRBJ2-1|TRBD2|few|TRBV19
TGTGCCAGTAGTATTACTAGCGGGAGGGTAAATGAGCAGTTCTTC
CASSITSGRVNEQFF
>TRBJ2-4|NA|NA|TRBV6-2/TRBV6-3
TGTGCCAGCAGTTACGGGGAGAGAAACATTCAGTACTTC
CASSYGERNIQYF
>TRBJ2-7|TRBD1|NA|TRBV6-6
TGTGCCAGCAGTTTCGAGACAGGGGTGAACGAGCAGTACTTC
CASSFETGVNEQYF
>TRBJ1-1|NA|few|TRBV7-9
TGTGCCAGCAGCTTAGAAGCCACTGAAGCTTTCTTT
CASSLEATEAFF
>TRBJ1-6|TRBD1|NA|TRBV18
TGTGCCAGCTCACCCCGACAGGGGGCAGTTAATTCACCCCTCCACTTT
CASSPRQGAVNSPLHF
>TRBJ1-3|NA|NA|TRBV5-6
TGTGCCAGCAGCTTGGTGCAGGGCAACTCTGGAAACACCATATATTTT
CASSLVQGNSGNTIYF
>TRBJ1-6|TRBD1|NA|TRBV5-4
TGTGCCAGCAGCTTGGGGACAGGGAGCCCCCAGAGCTCCTATAATTCACCCCTCCACTTT
CASSLGTGSPQSSYNSPLHF
>TRBJ1-2|NA|NA|TRBV10-1
TGCGCCAGCAGTGAGTCAGCACAGAACTATGGCTACACCTTC
CASSESAQNYGYTF
>TRBJ2-7|TRBD1|NA|TRBV29-1
TGCAGCGTTTTAGCGACAGGGGCCGAGCAGTACTTC
CSVLATGAEQYF
>TRBJ2-5|NA|NA|TRBV10-3
TGTGCCATCAGTGAGTCGGACAGAGAGACCCAGTACTTC
CAISESDRETQYF
>TRBJ2-3|NA|NA|TRBV7-9
TGTGCCAGCAGCTTAGCTCCAGGGAGCACAGATACGCAGTATTTT
CASSLAPGSTDTQYF
>TRBJ1-4|NA|NA|TRBV29-1
TGCAGCGGCGGGAACATTAATGAAAAACTGTTTTTT
CSGGNINEKLFF
>TRBJ2-2|TRBD2|once|TRBV7-2
TGTGCCAGCAGCTGGTCTAGCGGGAGTCGGGCCGGGGAGCTGTTTTTT
CASSWSSGSRAGELFF
>TRBJ1-1|TRBD1|NA|TRBV7-3
TGTGCCAGCAGCCGACAGGGAAAGGGGAACACTGAAGCTTTCTTT
CASSRQGKGNTEAFF
>TRBJ1-1|NA|NA|TRBV12-3/TRBV12-4
TGTGCCAGCTCTATCTCGCCCCGGGCTGAAGCTTTCTTT
CASSISPRAEAFF
>TRBJ1-2|NA|NA|TRBV5-4
TGTGCCAGCACCCCTTCCCTCCCGGACTATGGCTACACCTTC
CASTPSLPDYGYTF
>TRBJ2-3|TRBD1|NA|TRBV7-9
TGTGCCAGCAGCGGGGACAGGGAGCGGGATACGCAGTATTTT
CASSGDRERDTQYF
>TRBJ2-7|NA|NA|TRBV7-6
TGTGCCAGCAGCTCAAGGAGCTCCTACGAGCAGTACTTC
CASSSRSSYEQYF
>TRBJ2-2|TRBD1|few|TRBV2
TGTGCCAGCAGTGAACGGGACAGGGACAACACCGGGGAGCTGTTTTTT
CASSERDRDNTGELFF